Each of the 6 T cell receptor beta chains below was sequenced from the same sample in a study of shared clonotypes between healthy human individuals. Positively selected for CCR7, the CD45RO-negative cells used as naive CD8 cells excluded terminally differentiated effector memory CD45RA+ cells. The assay was immunoSEQ multiplex PCR, and TCRdb's table has in-frame clones only and misses some. Of 560,000 or so clones in the sample, about 96% are singletons; the top ten hold about 0.12%. Sequences were obtained from naive CD8+ T cells sorted from blood. The receptors derive from a woman under 40 in good health.

The J gene is TRBJ2-7, the V gene TRBV28, with a weak D call TRBD2 (5 bases). From germline, CDR1 is MDHEN and CDR2 SYDVKM. Trimming left V 5 bases short and J 0 bases short, with 14 bases between. CDR3 length equals 15 residues. As DNA, the CDR3 is TGTGCCAGCAGTCCTCCGAGACTATACTCCTACGAGCAGTACTTC. It translates to CASSPPRLYSYEQYF.

The chain employs TRBV4-1 and TRBJ2-2; 8 nucleotides agree with TRBD1. The CDR3 is 15 amino acids. From germline, CDR1 is MGHRA and CDR2 YSYEKL. Losses at the gene ends were 4 bases for V and 1 base for J; bases not matched to a gene: 2. The CDR3 DNA sequence: TGCGCCAGCAGCCCGACAGGGGTGAACACCGGGGAGCTGTTTTTT. Amino acid sequence: CASSPTGVNTGELFF.

This clone was detected once. The chain employs TRBV19 and TRBJ1-3; D is unresolved. V was cut by 6 bases and J by 3 bases, with 24 bases left in between. The CDR3 extends over 18 amino acids. Germline assignment: CDR1 LNHDA and CDR2 SQIVND (reference sequence). CDR3 DNA: TGTGCCAGTAGGCCGAAGACAAGAATCGATTCCAGTGGAAACACCATATATTTT. It codes for CASRPKTRIDSSGNTIYF.

The V gene is TRBV11-3, the J gene TRBJ2-5, with D tentatively TRBD2 (6 bases). The CDR3 totals 13 residues. V was pared by 1 base and J by 7 bases, with 10 bases between. Germline CDR1 and CDR2: SGHNT and YENEEA. CDR3: CASSLGLDGTQYF. The CDR3 DNA sequence: TGTGCCAGCAGCTTAGGACTAGACGGGACCCAGTACTTC.

V usage is TRBV5-4 and J usage is TRBJ2-2, with D possibly called TRBD1 or TRBD2 (5 bases each). V gave up 4 bases and J gave up 8 bases, with 9 bases separating them. Germline values: CDR1 SGHNT, CDR2 YYREEE (reference sequence). The CDR3 is 12 residues long. As DNA, the CDR3 is TGTGCCAGCAGCGGGGGTGCGGGGGAGCTGTTTTTT. Translating it yields CASSGGAGELFF. Supplemented by reference TRBV5-4 and TRBJ2-2, the full variable domain reads ETGVTQSPTHLIKTRGQQVTLRCSSQSGHNTVSWYQQALGQGPQFIFQYYREEENGRGNFPPRFSGLQFPNYSSELNVNALELDDSALYLCASSGGAGELFFGEGSRLTVL.

The chain employs TRBV7-9 and TRBJ2-2; 13 bases map to TRBD2. The CDR3 contains 15 residues. Germline CDR1 SEHNR, CDR2 FQNEAQ (reference sequence). V gave up 8 bases and J gave up 4 bases; unmatched junction bases: 4. In DNA form, the CDR3 reads TGTGCCAGCGTTACTAGCGGGAGGGGCACCGGGGAGCTGTTTTTT. Amino acids: CASVTSGRGTGELFF.